These T cell receptor beta chains were read from a single sample in a study of chemoradiotherapy in HPV16-positive cancers. Libraries were prepared by immunoSEQ multiplex PCR; TCRdb keeps only in-frame clonotypes and omits some of them. The sample has approximately 4,900 clones, approximately 94% seen once. Sequenced here: tumor tissue, sampled from a patient who underwent chemoradiotherapy. The receptors were sampled from a human donor with HPV-associated anogenital cancer. Each CDR3 is given with its conserved first and last residue. A D gene is named only where the DNA matches it firmly. Expanded clones get a size class; other rows say once, few or many, or leave the size out.

size,J,D,V,CDR3,DNA
-,TRBJ2-3,-,TRBV11-2,CASSFGTLLSTDTQYF,TGTGCCAGCAGCTTCGGAACACTACTTAGCACAGATACGCAGTATTTT
once,TRBJ1-2,TRBD1,TRBV9,CASSPTGGAVYGYTF,TGTGCCAGCAGCCCAACAGGGGGCGCAGTTTATGGCTACACCTTC
-,TRBJ2-1,-,TRBV19,CASTSGQNEQFF,TGTGCCAGTACCTCGGGCCAGAATGAGCAGTTCTTC
-,TRBJ2-7,TRBD2,TRBV28,CASSPTGLASYEQYF,TGTGCCAGCAGTCCTACGGGACTAGCCTCCTACGAGCAGTACTTC
-,TRBJ2-7,TRBD2,TRBV6-6,CASVMGSGNGYEQYF,TGTGCCAGCGTCATGGGCAGCGGGAACGGCTACGAGCAGTACTTC
-,TRBJ1-1,-,TRBV5-1,CASSSFGGGVGMNTEAFF,TGCGCCAGCAGCTCGTTTGGTGGGGGCGTAGGGATGAACACTGAAGCTTTCTTT
-,TRBJ2-5,-,TRBV7-2,CASSSRGSGRETQYF,TGTGCCAGCAGCTCCCGAGGGTCGGGTAGAGAGACCCAGTACTTC
-,TRBJ2-1,-,TRBV6-5,CASSPGTGSYNEQFF,TGTGCCAGCAGTCCCGGGACGGGCAGCTACAATGAGCAGTTCTTC
-,TRBJ2-7,-,TRBV7-9,CASSDQLGYEQYF,TGTGCCAGCAGCGACCAACTAGGGTACGAGCAGTACTTC
-,TRBJ1-5,-,TRBV6-6,CASSRSTQPQHF,TGTGCCAGCAGCAGGTCTACTCAGCCCCAGCATTTT
-,TRBJ2-1,TRBD1,TRBV7-2,CASSSRTGTYNEQFF,TGTGCCAGCAGCTCCCGGACAGGAACCTACAATGAGCAGTTCTTC
-,TRBJ2-1,-,TRBV29-1,CSVEERGDRINEQFF,TGCAGCGTTGAAGAAAGGGGAGACAGAATTAATGAGCAGTTCTTC
-,TRBJ2-3,-,TRBV30,CAWDGPAADTQYF,TGTGCCTGGGATGGCCCGGCGGCAGATACGCAGTATTTT
-,TRBJ2-2,TRBD1,TRBV5-6,CASSFPGQGTITGELFF,TGTGCCAGCAGCTTTCCAGGACAGGGGACCATCACCGGGGAGCTGTTTTTT
-,TRBJ2-6,TRBD1,TRBV19,CASSTTGPSGANVLTF,TGTGCCAGTAGTACGACAGGGCCCTCTGGGGCCAACGTCCTGACTTTC
-,TRBJ2-5,TRBD2,TRBV5-1,CASSLVGGKVRETQYF,TGCGCCAGCAGCTTGGTCGGGGGGAAAGTCCGGGAGACCCAGTACTTC
once,TRBJ1-3,-,TRBV11-2,CASSLVQTHSGNTIYF,TGTGCCAGCAGCTTAGTTCAGACACACTCTGGAAACACCATATATTTT
-,TRBJ2-7,-,TRBV7-2,CASSLTGYEQYF,TGTGCCAGCAGCCTCACAGGCTACGAGCAGTACTTC
-,TRBJ2-2,TRBD2,TRBV4-1,CASSQVAGGRAMGELFF,TGCGCCAGCAGCCAAGTGGCCGGCGGGAGGGCCATGGGGGAGCTGTTTTTT
-,TRBJ2-3,TRBD2,TRBV5-4,CASIERGGDTQYF,TGTGCCAGCATAGAGCGGGGGGGGGATACGCAGTATTTT
-,TRBJ2-3,TRBD2,TRBV2,CASSTSGRANTQYF,TGTGCCAGCAGCACTAGCGGGAGGGCAAATACGCAGTATTTT
-,TRBJ1-2,-,TRBV28,CASQAFPRYGYTF,TGTGCCAGCCAAGCCTTCCCTCGGTATGGCTACACCTTC
-,TRBJ1-2,-,TRBV7-8,CASSLAAFADYGYTF,TGTGCCAGCAGCTTAGCGGCGTTCGCGGACTATGGCTACACCTTC
-,TRBJ1-6,TRBD1,TRBV7-9,CASSTQGVRDSPLHF,TGTGCCAGCAGCACACAGGGGGTTCGTGATTCACCCCTCCACTTT